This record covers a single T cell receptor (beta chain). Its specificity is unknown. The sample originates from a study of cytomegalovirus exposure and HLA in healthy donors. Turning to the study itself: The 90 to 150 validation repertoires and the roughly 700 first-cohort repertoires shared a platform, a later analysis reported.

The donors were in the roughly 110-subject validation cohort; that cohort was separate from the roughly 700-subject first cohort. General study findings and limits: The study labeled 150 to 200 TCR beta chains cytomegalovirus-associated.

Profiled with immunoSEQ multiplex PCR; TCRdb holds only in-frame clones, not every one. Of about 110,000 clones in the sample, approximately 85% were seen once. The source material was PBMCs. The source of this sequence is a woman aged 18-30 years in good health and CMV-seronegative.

CDR3 loop: CATSSGTGVEEQYF. The CDR3 DNA follows: TGTGCCACTTCATCGGGGACAGGGGTTGAAGAGCAGTACTTC. The V gene is TRBV5-6, the J gene TRBJ2-7; 10 bases line up with TRBD1. The CDR3 is 14 residues long. V lost 9 bases to trimming and J lost 7 bases; unmatched junction nucleotides: 13. CDR1 is SGHDT and CDR2 is YYEEEE in the germline V gene. The entire variable domain, with the rest obtained from reference TRBV5-6 and TRBJ2-7, is as follows: DAGVTQSPTHLIKTRGQQVTLRCSPKSGHDTVSWYQQALGQGPQFIFQYYEEEERQRGNFPDRFSGHQFPNYSSELNVNALLLGDSALYLCATSSGTGVEEQYFGPGTRLTVT.